This TCR beta chain was identified during a study of cytomegalovirus exposure and HLA in healthy donors. Whole-study results and caveats: Exclusion applied to some V segments, including TRBV6-2 and TRBV6-3, as they were indistinguishable.

PCR primers comprised 60 Vbeta and 13 Jbeta primers. The table came from immunoSEQ multiplex PCR; TCRdb's copy has only in-frame clones and leaves some out. Here the sample spans about 130,000 clones, approximately 8.7% being singletons. CDR1 and CDR2 (germline): MGHRA, YSYEKL. This CDR3 spans 17 amino acids. With V trimmed by 0 bases and J by 7 bases, 12 bases remained unmatched. Comments on this clone: Antigen specificity is unknown.

The chain links TRBV4-1 to TRBJ2-1, with TRBD2 matching 7 bases. The receptor was derived from a man aged 35-49 years in good health and CMV-seronegative. Specimen: PBMCs. In nucleotides, the CDR3 is TGCGCCAGCAGCCAAGAGGGGCTAGCGGCACGGGGTAATGAGCAGTTCTTC. This sequence encodes CASSQEGLAARGNEQFF.